The clone carrying this TCR beta chain was counted ten times or more. The length of the CDR3 is 14 residues. The germline V gene has CDR1 SGHVS and CDR2 FQNEAQ. Trimming removed 2 bases at V and 1 base at J, with 8 bases between. The data are from a study of regulatory T cells in long-lasting Graves disease. Researchers made TCR beta libraries by using iRepertoire HTBI primers and running Arm-PCR on CDR3 regions. TCRdb independently ran MiXCR on the multiplex PCR reads; one entry per CDR3 protein. The sample holds a few hundred thousand distinct CDR3 sequences; roughly a fifth are singletons and the top ten take 12%. Time point noted: newly diagnosed GD, antithyroid drugs for less than 3 months. From RNA extracted from PBMCs, the TCR library was made. This same sample was also part of a study on T cells in Graves' hyperthyroidism and ophthalmopathy.

The sequencing here drew on peripheral blood mononuclear cells (PBMCs), taken at new diagnosis, from a patient treated with antithyroid drugs. The sequence was collected from a woman under 40 with Graves disease. J is TRBJ1-1 and V is TRBV7-8, with D hard to call. The CDR3 DNA is TGTGCCAGCAGCTTAACTCAGGCGAACACTGAAGCTTTCTTT. Its protein product is CASSLTQANTEAFF.